The 5 T cell receptor beta chains presented below share a single source sample, sequenced in a study of blood T cell repertoires in COVID-19. Repertoires were generated with immunoSEQ multiplex PCR, while TCRdb's copy carries only in-frame clones and drops some. The profile shows 200,000 to 250,000 clones, 75% to 85% of them singletons. Sequencing was done on a sample of PBMCs or T cells enriched from blood (not recorded which). These receptors all stem from a man aged 30 to 39 with acute COVID-19.

The rearrangement joins TRBV12-3 or TRBV12-4 to TRBJ1-1, with a tentative D call TRBD1 (6 bases). The germline V and J ends were trimmed by 6 bases and 3 bases, with 8 bases remaining between them. The CDR3 runs 12 residues. The CDR3 DNA reads as TGTGCCAGCAGGTCAGGGGACACTGAAGCTTTCTTT. It encodes CASRSGDTEAFF.

This clone showed up just once. The V and J genes are TRBV6-5 and TRBJ2-3, with 8 bases lining up with TRBD2. The germline V gene has CDR1 MNHEY and CDR2 SVGAGI. The junction had 8 bases not matched to a gene; V was cut back by 5 bases and J by 7 bases. This CDR3 spans 14 amino acids. The CDR3 spells CASSPGRGGNTQYF. For the CDR3, the DNA is TGTGCCAGCAGTCCCGGACGGGGGGGAAATACGCAGTATTTT.

This chain connects TRBV9 to TRBJ2-5; 9 bases match TRBD2. CDR1 SGDLS and CDR2 YYNGEE come from the germline V gene. The CDR3 has 15 amino acids. With 0 bases clipped from V and 5 bases from J, the junction kept 5 bases outside the gene matches. CDR3 sequence (DNA): TGTGCCAGCAGCGTAGGTGTAGCGGGGGTGGAGACCCAGTACTTC. Amino acids: CASSVGVAGVETQYF.

The rearrangement joins TRBV19 to TRBJ1-1; D remains unclear. CDR3 length: 14 residues. Germline CDR1 is LNHDA and CDR2 is SQIVND (reference sequence). Trimming cost V 5 bases and J 5 bases, with 15 bases left between them. The DNA for the CDR3 is TGTGCCAGTAGTGCGGTTGGAGGGCGAACTGAAGCTTTCTTT. This codes for CASSAVGGRTEAFF.

This clone turned up a few times. The chain employs TRBV15 and TRBJ1-4; the match to TRBD1 covers 7 bases. After removal of 0 bases from V and 7 bases from J, the junction contained 5 bases not matched to a gene. CDR1 is LNHNV, CDR2 YYDKDF, per germline (reference sequence). The CDR3 consists of 15 residues. The CDR3: CATSREGGGGEKLFF. The CDR3 bases are TGTGCCACCAGCAGAGAAGGAGGGGGCGGTGAAAAACTGTTTTTT.